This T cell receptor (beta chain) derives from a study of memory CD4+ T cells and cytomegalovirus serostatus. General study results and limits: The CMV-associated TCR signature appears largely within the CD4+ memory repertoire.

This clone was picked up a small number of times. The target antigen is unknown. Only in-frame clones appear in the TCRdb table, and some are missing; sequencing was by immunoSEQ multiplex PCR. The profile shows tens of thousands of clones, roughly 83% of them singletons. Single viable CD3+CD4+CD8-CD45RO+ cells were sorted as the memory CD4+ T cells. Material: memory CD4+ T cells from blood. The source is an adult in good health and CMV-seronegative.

In nucleotides, the CDR3 is TGTGCCAGGGGGACCGGCGATTCACCCCTCCACTTT. Translating it yields CARGTGDSPLHF. V is TRBV2 and J is TRBJ1-6, with D tentatively TRBD1 (5 bases). The CDR3 extends over 12 amino acids. CDR1 is SNHLY, CDR2 FYNNEI, per germline. Trimming removed 9 bases from V and 8 bases from J, with 11 bases in between.